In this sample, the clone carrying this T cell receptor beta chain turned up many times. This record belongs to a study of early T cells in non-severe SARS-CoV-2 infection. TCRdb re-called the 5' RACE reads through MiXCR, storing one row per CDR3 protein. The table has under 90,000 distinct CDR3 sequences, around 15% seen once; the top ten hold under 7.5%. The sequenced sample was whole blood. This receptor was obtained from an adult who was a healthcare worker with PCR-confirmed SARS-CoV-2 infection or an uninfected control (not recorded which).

The CDR3 DNA reads as TGTGCCAGCAGCTGGACTAGCGGCACAGATACGCAGTATTTT. Encoded protein: CASSWTSGTDTQYF. The V gene is TRBV7-6, the J gene TRBJ2-3, with 9 bases matching TRBD2. CDR1 and CDR2 (germline): SGHVS, FNYEAQ. The junction had 0 bases not matched to a gene; V was cut back by 4 bases and J by 1 base. The CDR3 covers 14 residues.